This passage covers 9 T cell receptor beta chains from one sample sequenced in a study of control samples from healthy donors and cancer patients. Using immunoSEQ multiplex PCR, the repertoire was profiled, and TCRdb retains in-frame clones only, with some absent. The sample has about 180,000 clones; nearly 90% are singletons. The sequenced sample consisted of blood. Every receptor here comes from a woman in her 50s in good health.

V usage is TRBV30 and J usage is TRBJ2-5; D gene unclear. The germline CDR1 and CDR2 sequences are GTSNPN and SVGIG (reference sequence). The length of the CDR3 is 13 residues. Trimming took 4 bases from V and 5 from J, leaving 14 bases between them. The CDR3 DNA is TGTGCCTGGACCGGCCCAAACTCCGAGACCCAGTACTTC. It encodes CAWTGPNSETQYF.

The chain recombines TRBV6-5 with TRBJ2-3; 8 bases are a match to TRBD2. Germline loops: CDR1 MNHEY, CDR2 SVGAGI. V dropped 4 bases and J dropped 1; count of bases not matched to a gene: 7. The CDR3 is 16 amino acids. The CDR3 nucleotides read TGTGCCAGCAGTTGGGGAAGCGGGAGTGGCACAGATACGCAGTATTTT. Translated: CASSWGSGSGTDTQYF.

The chain couples TRBV19 to TRBJ2-3, with 12 bases that match TRBD2. The ends lost 0 bases at V and 14 bases at J; junction bases unmatched: 15. CDR1 and CDR2 (germline): LNHDA, SQIVND (reference sequence). This CDR3 has 17 amino acids. The CDR3 sequence is CASSIDGLAGGQVELYF. In DNA, the CDR3 is TGTGCCAGTAGTATAGATGGCCTAGCGGGGGGGCAGGTTGAGTTGTATTTT.

This clone was detected only once. Here the CDR3 DNA reads TGCGCCAGCAGGTTGACAGGGACCGATAATTCACCCCTCCACTTT. Its translation is CASRLTGTDNSPLHF. The chain has TRBV5-1 and TRBJ1-6; TRBD1 agrees at 7 bases. The germline V gene has CDR1 SGHRS and CDR2 YFSETQ. The CDR3 sequence is 15 residues long. Unmatched junction bases numbered 7, after V lost 5 bases and J lost 5 bases. The whole variable domain, remainder taken from reference TRBV5-1 and TRBJ1-6, is KAGVTQTPRYLIKTRGQQVTLSCSPISGHRSVSWYQQTPGQGLQFLFEYFSETQRNKGNFPGRFSGRQFSNSRSEMNVSTLELGDSALYLCASRLTGTDNSPLHFGNGTRLTVT.

The chain's CDR3 is CASSKPGGYGYTF. CDR3 DNA sequence: TGTGCCAGCAGTAAACCAGGGGGTTACGGCTACACCTTC. The V gene is TRBV27, the J gene TRBJ1-2; 7 nucleotides agree with TRBD1. The CDR3 consists of 13 residues. CDR1 MNHEY and CDR2 SMNVEV come from the germline V gene (reference sequence). Trimming cost V 5 bases and J 8 bases; bases outside gene matches: 8.

This sequence joins TRBV9 and TRBJ2-3, with 14 positions matching TRBD2. Looked up from germline, CDR1 is SGDLS and CDR2 is YYNGEE. The V and J ends lost 4 bases and 6 bases, in that order; junction bases with no gene match: 7. CDR3 length: 16 residues. The CDR3 DNA follows: TGTGCCAGCAGCTTACAGGGACTAGCGGGGGCTGATACGCAGTATTTT. As protein: CASSLQGLAGADTQYF.

The chain employs TRBV30 and TRBJ2-2; 13 nucleotides agree with TRBD2. Germline CDR1 and CDR2: GTSNPN and SVGIG (reference sequence). This CDR3 comprises 16 residues. Trimming removed 7 bases from V and 6 bases from J; junction bases left unmatched: 11. CDR3 sequence: CASRLAGGPRAGELFF. The CDR3 nucleotides read TGTGCCTCCAGACTAGCGGGAGGTCCTAGGGCCGGGGAGCTGTTTTTT.

This chain uses TRBV9 with TRBJ2-2; D is unresolved. CDR3 size: 15 residues. Germline V lookup: CDR1 SGDLS, CDR2 YYNGEE. V was shortened by 2 bases and J by 5 bases, with 13 bases between the two germline ends. This CDR3 reads CASSVTWGGTGELFF. The CDR3 nucleotides are TGTGCCAGCAGCGTTACCTGGGGTGGAACCGGGGAGCTGTTTTTT.

This chain connects TRBV18 to TRBJ1-4; no definite D call. Trimming removed 3 bases at V and 3 bases at J, with 17 bases between. Germline lookup yields CDR1 KGHSH and CDR2 LQKENI. The CDR3 runs 17 residues. The DNA for the CDR3 is TGTGCCAGCTCACCGGCCCCGTTGATGGTTGCTAATGAAAAACTGTTTTTT. Translating it yields CASSPAPLMVANEKLFF.